This TCR beta chain was sequenced in a study of T cell clones after liver transplantation. Study-level background: Immunosuppression withdrawal was tried within 2 years after liver transplantation in this trial. Post-transplant blood was tracked for graft-donor-reactive T cell clones identified in a pre-transplant mixed lymphocyte reaction.

Here immunoSEQ multiplex PCR was the method, and the copy in TCRdb shows in-frame clones only, minus some. The table has 75,000 to 95,000 clones, roughly 80% seen once. From germline, CDR1 is SGHNT and CDR2 YENEEA. The CDR3 runs 16 residues. V was pared by 5 bases and J by 4 bases, with 18 bases between. Sequenced here: CD4+ T cells from blood, sampled at the 22-month timepoint. This receptor was taken from a human patient who received a liver transplant. Some T cells may have originated in the graft donor. This chain links TRBV11-3 with TRBJ2-1, with a tentative D call TRBD1 (6 bases). The CDR3 is CASSPGSGGRYNEQFF. In DNA form, the CDR3 reads TGTGCCAGCAGCCCCGGTAGTGGGGGCAGGTACAATGAGCAGTTCTTC.